Included here is one T cell receptor beta chain sequence, with context. This sample stems from a study of blood T cell repertoires in COVID-19. Across the whole study: The analysed material was cDNA or gDNA that came from T cells, B-cell-depleted T cells, or PBMCs.

Here immunoSEQ multiplex PCR was the method, and the copy in TCRdb shows in-frame clones only, minus some. The data hold 250,000 to 350,000 clones, with around 83% observed a single time. Trimming cost V 0 bases and J 4 bases, with 10 bases left between them. Germline V CDR1 and CDR2: SGHRS, YFSETQ. This CDR3 is built from 14 residues. The sequenced sample consisted of peripheral blood. The gene calls are TRBV5-1 and TRBJ1-1; unclear D gene. This clonotype originated in a woman aged 45 to 65 with acute or convalescent COVID-19. The CDR3 DNA is TGCGCCAGCAGCTTGGGCCCGCGAGGCACTGAAGCTTTCTTT. Translation: CASSLGPRGTEAFF.